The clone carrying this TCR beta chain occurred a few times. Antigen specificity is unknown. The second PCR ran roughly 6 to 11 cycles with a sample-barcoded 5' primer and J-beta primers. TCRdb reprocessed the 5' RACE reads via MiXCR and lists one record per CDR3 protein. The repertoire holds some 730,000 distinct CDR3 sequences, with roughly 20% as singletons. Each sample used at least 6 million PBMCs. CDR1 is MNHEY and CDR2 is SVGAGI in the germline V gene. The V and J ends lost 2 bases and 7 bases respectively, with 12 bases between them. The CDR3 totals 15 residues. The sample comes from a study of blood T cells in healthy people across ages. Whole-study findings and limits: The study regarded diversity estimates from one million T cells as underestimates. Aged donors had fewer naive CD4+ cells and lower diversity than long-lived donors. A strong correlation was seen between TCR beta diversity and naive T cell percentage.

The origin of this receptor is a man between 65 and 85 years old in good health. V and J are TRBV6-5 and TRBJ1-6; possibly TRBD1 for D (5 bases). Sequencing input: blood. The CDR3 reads CASSYGGDRNSPLHF. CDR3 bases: TGTGCCAGCAGTTACGGAGGGGATAGAAATTCACCCCTCCACTTT.